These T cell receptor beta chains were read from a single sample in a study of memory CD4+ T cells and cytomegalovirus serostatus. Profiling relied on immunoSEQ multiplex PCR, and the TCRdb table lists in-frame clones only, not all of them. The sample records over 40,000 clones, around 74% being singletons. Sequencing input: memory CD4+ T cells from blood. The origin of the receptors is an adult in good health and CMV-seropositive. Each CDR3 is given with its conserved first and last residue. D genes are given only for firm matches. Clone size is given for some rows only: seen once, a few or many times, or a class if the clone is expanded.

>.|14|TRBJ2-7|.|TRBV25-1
CASSEGGEGNEQYF
TGTGCCAGCAGTGAAGGGGGAGAAGGGAACGAGCAGTACTTC
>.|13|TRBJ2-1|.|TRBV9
CASSVEIIGEQFF
TGTGCCAGCAGCGTTGAAATTATCGGTGAGCAGTTCTTC
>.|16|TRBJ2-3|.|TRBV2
CASRPRRAVSTDTQYF
TGTGCCAGCAGGCCCCGGCGAGCGGTCAGCACAGATACGCAGTATTTT
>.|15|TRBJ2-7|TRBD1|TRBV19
CASSIGSGGPYEQYF
TGTGCCAGTAGTATTGGTTCAGGGGGACCCTACGAGCAGTACTTC
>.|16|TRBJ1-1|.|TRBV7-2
CASSLASGGRNTEAFF
TGTGCCAGCAGCTTAGCATCCGGGGGCAGGAACACTGAAGCTTTCTTT
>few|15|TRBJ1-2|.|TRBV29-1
CSVEPWGRVNYGYTF
TGCAGCGTTGAGCCCTGGGGCAGGGTTAACTATGGCTACACCTTC
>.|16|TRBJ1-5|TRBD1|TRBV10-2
CASSVPLRTGGKPQHF
TGCGCCAGCAGTGTGCCCCTCAGGACAGGGGGAAAGCCCCAGCATTTT
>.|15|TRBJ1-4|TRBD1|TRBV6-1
CASTETGSVGEKLFF
TGTGCCAGCACTGAGACAGGGTCGGTAGGTGAAAAACTGTTTTTT
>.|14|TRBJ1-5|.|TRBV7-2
CASSPEYSNQPQHF
TGTGCCAGCAGCCCCGAGTATAGCAATCAGCCCCAGCATTTT
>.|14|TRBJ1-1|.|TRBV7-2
CAYSNTGRDTEAFF
TGTGCCTATTCGAACACAGGACGGGACACTGAAGCTTTCTTT
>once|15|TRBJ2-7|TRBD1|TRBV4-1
CASRGGTGTTNQQYF
TGCGCCAGCAGAGGGGGGACAGGGACAACAAATCAGCAGTACTTC
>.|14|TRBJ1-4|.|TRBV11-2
CASSFVTGTGKLFF
TGTGCCAGCAGCTTTGTAACAGGGACCGGAAAACTGTTTTTT
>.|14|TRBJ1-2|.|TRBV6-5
CASSSPRADYGYTF
TGTGCCAGCAGTTCCCCCAGAGCGGACTATGGCTACACCTTC
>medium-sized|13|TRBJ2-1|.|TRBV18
CASSQGRNNEQFF
TGTGCCAGCTCTCAGGGGCGGAACAATGAGCAGTTCTTC
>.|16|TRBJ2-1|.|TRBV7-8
CASSAGLVGPYNEQFF
TGTGCCAGCAGCGCGGGGCTAGTTGGGCCCTACAATGAGCAGTTCTTC
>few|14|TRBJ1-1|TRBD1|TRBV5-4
CASSPGQGRDEAFF
TGTGCCAGCAGCCCCGGACAGGGGCGGGATGAAGCTTTCTTT
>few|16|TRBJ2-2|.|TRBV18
CASSPPTRGYTGELFF
TGTGCCAGCTCACCTCCCACCCGCGGATACACCGGGGAGCTGTTTTTT
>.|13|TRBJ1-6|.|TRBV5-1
CASSEDIRSPLHF
TGCGCCAGCAGCGAGGACATTCGGTCACCCCTCCACTTT
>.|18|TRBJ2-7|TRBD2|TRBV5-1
CASSLRAGLARFSYEQYF
TGCGCCAGCAGCTTGAGAGCGGGACTAGCGAGGTTCTCCTACGAGCAGTACTTC
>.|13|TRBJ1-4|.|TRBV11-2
CASSLSLQGGLFF
TGTGCCAGCAGCTTGAGTCTACAGGGAGGGCTGTTTTTT
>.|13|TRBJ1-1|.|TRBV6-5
CASSPTGYTEAFF
TGTGCCAGCAGCCCGACGGGCTACACTGAAGCTTTCTTT
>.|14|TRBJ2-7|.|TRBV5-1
CASSLPGGTYEQYF
TGCGCCAGCAGCTTACCAGGGGGGACCTACGAGCAGTACTTC
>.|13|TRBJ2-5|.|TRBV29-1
CSVSSVGEQTQYF
TGCAGCGTCTCATCCGTAGGTGAACAGACCCAGTACTTC
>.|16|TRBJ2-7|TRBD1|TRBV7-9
CASSAKPGQELGEQYF
TGTGCCAGCAGCGCCAAACCGGGACAGGAGTTGGGCGAGCAGTACTTC
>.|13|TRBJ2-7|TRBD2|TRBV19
CASIPRGGYEQYF
TGTGCCAGTATCCCCCGGGGGGGCTACGAGCAGTACTTC
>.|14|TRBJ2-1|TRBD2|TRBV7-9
CASSPGRGDNEQFF
TGTGCCAGCAGCCCGGGACGGGGGGACAATGAGCAGTTCTTC
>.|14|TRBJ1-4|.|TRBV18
CASSGKQGHEKLFF
TGTGCCAGCTCAGGAAAACAGGGTCACGAAAAACTGTTTTTT
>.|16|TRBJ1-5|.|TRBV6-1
CASSALARGSNQPQHF
TGTGCCAGCAGTGCCTTAGCACGTGGGAGCAATCAGCCCCAGCATTTT
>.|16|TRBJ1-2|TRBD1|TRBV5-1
CASSDTGTGGLYGYTF
TGCGCCAGCAGCGACACCGGGACAGGGGGCTTGTATGGCTACACCTTC
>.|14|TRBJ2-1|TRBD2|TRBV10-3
CAISDGTSGDEQFF
TGTGCCATCAGTGATGGGACTAGCGGGGATGAGCAGTTCTTC
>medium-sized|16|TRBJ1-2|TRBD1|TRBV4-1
CASSQELRDSPYGYTF
TGCGCCAGCAGCCAAGAACTGCGGGACAGCCCCTATGGCTACACCTTC
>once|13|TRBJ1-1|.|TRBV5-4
CASSADRRGEAFF
TGTGCCAGCAGCGCCGACAGGCGAGGTGAAGCTTTCTTT
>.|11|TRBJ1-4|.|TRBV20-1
CSAIRDEKLFF
TGCAGTGCCATCAGGGATGAAAAACTGTTTTTT
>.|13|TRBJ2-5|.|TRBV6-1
CAILQGTQETQYF
TGTGCCATCCTACAGGGCACCCAAGAGACCCAGTACTTC
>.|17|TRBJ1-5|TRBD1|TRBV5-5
CASSLEQGLYSNQPQHF
TGTGCCAGCAGCTTGGAACAGGGGCTTTATAGCAATCAGCCCCAGCATTTT
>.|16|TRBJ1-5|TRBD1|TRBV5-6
CASSRQGRGEGQPQHF
TGTGCCAGCAGTCGACAGGGAAGAGGGGAAGGTCAGCCCCAGCATTTT
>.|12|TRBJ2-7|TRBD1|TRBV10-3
CATRDRVREQYF
TGTGCCACACGCGACAGGGTCCGCGAGCAGTACTTC
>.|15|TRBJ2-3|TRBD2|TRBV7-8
CASSLTGLGGATQYF
TGTGCCAGCAGCCTAACGGGACTAGGTGGGGCTACGCAGTATTTT
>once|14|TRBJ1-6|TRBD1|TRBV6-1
CASTTGAGNSPLHF
TGTGCCAGCACTACAGGGGCGGGTAATTCACCCCTCCACTTT